This TCR beta chain came from a study of Graves' ophthalmopathy and Graves' hyperthyroidism. This clonotype was observed many times. Antigen unknown. Study-wide points: Most expanded clonotypes in thyroid above 0.001 frequency also showed up in blood.

Stable hyperthyroidism denotes an absence of ophthalmopathy throughout 18 months of follow-up. This CDR3 comprises 16 residues. V shed 0 bases, J shed 4 bases, and the junction held 7 bases outside the gene matches. CDR1 SGDLS and CDR2 YYNGEE come from the germline V gene. From RNA, the CDR3 regions of TCR beta chains were amplified and sequenced. First-round RT-PCR with HTBI primers preceded a second-round multiplex PCR. TCRdb ran MiXCR on the multiplex PCR reads and lists one entry per CDR3 protein. The table records about 420,000 distinct CDR3 sequences, roughly 21% of them present only once. Source material: peripheral blood. The receptor comes from a woman aged 18-29 years with stable Graves' hyperthyroidism. This chain connects TRBV9 to TRBJ2-5, with 9 bases aligning to TRBD2. CDR3 DNA sequence: TGTGCCAGCAGCGTAGCTGGGACTAGCTCAAGAGAGACCCAGTACTTC. Encoded protein: CASSVAGTSSRETQYF.